These 28 T cell receptor beta chains came from one sample sequenced in a study of T cell repertoires in cytomegalovirus infection. Their antigens are not known. TCRdb reprocessed the reads via MiXCR and lists one record per CDR3 protein. The repertoire includes approximately 730,000 distinct CDR3 sequences, just under 30% of them detected once, and roughly 14% sits in the top ten. The starting material was cultured CD8+ T cells from PBMCs, obtained from culture after CMV antigen stimulation. The receptors shown here come from a human donor in good health (CMV status not recorded). Some clones in this sample may be carry-over from other donors' samples.

The chain employs TRBV7-6 and TRBJ1-1; D call uncertain. Germline lookup yields CDR1 SGHVS and CDR2 FNYEAQ. The V and J ends lost 6 bases and 1 base respectively, with 12 bases between them. There are 14 residues in the CDR3. The DNA of the CDR3 is TGTGCCAGCAGACAGTCACGGGAGAACACTGAAGCTTTCTTT. This encodes CASRQSRENTEAFF.

This clonotype was picked up a small number of times. The chain couples TRBV19 to TRBJ1-3; D remains unclear. Between the trimmed V and J ends, which lost 3 bases and 5 bases, there was a span of 5 bases. This CDR3 has 12 residues. Germline V gene data show CDR1 as LNHDA and CDR2 as SQIVND (reference sequence). The CDR3 bases are TGTGCCAGTAGTATCACGCGAAACACCATATATTTT. Translation gives CASSITRNTIYF.

This clonotype was recorded a few times. The chain joins TRBV29-1 to TRBJ1-2, with D maybe TRBD1 (5 bases). Trimming cost V 0 bases and J 9 bases, with 20 bases left between them. Germline lookup yields CDR1 SQVTM and CDR2 ANQGSEA. CDR3 length: 15 residues. In DNA, the CDR3 is TGCAGCGTTGAAGATGGGGCAGCCTCACTGGGGAGCTACACCTTC. Translation gives CSVEDGAASLGSYTF.

This clonotype has more than one count but fewer than ten. The chain uses TRBV20-1 and TRBJ1-5; D is possibly TRBD1 (5 bases). Germline V lookup: CDR1 DFQATT, CDR2 SNEGSKA (reference sequence). V was trimmed by 4 bases and J by 0 bases, leaving 10 bases between them. The CDR3 has 14 residues. CDR3: CSAMDIDSNQPQHF. CDR3 DNA: TGCAGTGCTATGGACATCGATAGCAATCAGCCCCAGCATTTT.

Only a few counts were recorded for this clonotype. This chain links TRBV6-2 or TRBV6-3 with TRBJ1-1, with no clear D. There are 15 residues in the CDR3. Germline-derived CDR1 and CDR2 are MNHEY and SVGEGT. The V and J ends lost 5 bases and 0 bases respectively, with 13 bases between them. CDR3 bases: TGTGCCAGCAGTGTTATTGGGGTGATGAACACTGAAGCTTTCTTT. Its protein product is CASSVIGVMNTEAFF.

This clonotype has just one count. The chain carries TRBV6-2 or TRBV6-3 and TRBJ2-1; 11 bases map to TRBD1. The CDR3 consists of 15 residues. Germline values: CDR1 MNHEY, CDR2 SVGEGT. After removal of 7 bases from V and 5 bases from J, the junction contained 7 bases not matched to a gene. CDR3 DNA: TGTGCCAGCAAAAATCGGGACAGGGGGGACAATGAGCAGTTCTTC. It translates to CASKNRDRGDNEQFF.

Concerning this clonotype itself: This could be a read error, since a much larger clone is one nucleotide away. It is likely a read error, because the conserved phenylalanine at the end of the CDR3 is missing. The genes are TRBV4-3 and TRBJ1-5; 8 bases are a match to TRBD1. This CDR3 has 15 residues. The trim removed 1 base at V and 5 bases at J, leaving 4 bases unmatched. The germline CDR1 and CDR2 sequences are LGHNA and YSLEER. DNA of the CDR3: TGCGCCAGCAGCCAAGTCGACAGGGGAGATCAGCCCCAGCATCTT. Its protein product is CASSQVDRGDQPQHL.

This chain connects TRBV4-1 to TRBJ2-1; D ambiguous. The germline V and J ends were trimmed by 5 bases and 4 bases, with 6 bases remaining between them. This CDR3 comprises 12 residues. Germline-derived CDR1 and CDR2 are MGHRA and YSYEKL. CDR3 amino acids: CASSTPYNEQFF. The CDR3 DNA follows: TGCGCCAGCAGCACCCCTTACAATGAGCAGTTCTTC.

The gene calls are TRBV24-1 and TRBJ2-1, with TRBD2 matching over 9 bases. The CDR3 sequence is 15 residues long. Trimming cost V 4 bases and J 4 bases; bases outside gene matches: 4. The germline gives CDR1 KGHDR, CDR2 SFDVKD. CDR3 DNA sequence: TGTGCCACCAGTGACCCAACTAGCGGGTACAATGAGCAGTTCTTC. Protein product: CATSDPTSGYNEQFF.

Only a few counts were recorded for this clonotype. In DNA, the CDR3 is TGTGCCAGCAGCCAAGGACAGCGTTCACCCCTCCACTTT. Protein sequence: CASSQGQRSPLHF. This chain uses TRBV7-9 with TRBJ1-6; D may be TRBD1 (6 bases). The V gene lost 5 bases and the J gene lost 9 bases, with 11 bases spanning the gap. The CDR3 covers 13 residues. Germline V gene lookup returns CDR1 SEHNR and CDR2 FQNEAQ (reference sequence). The full variable domain, with the rest looked up from reference TRBV7-9 and TRBJ1-6, is DTGVSQNPRHKITKRGQNVTFRCDPISEHNRLYWYRQTLGQGPEFLTYFQNEAQLEKSRLLSDRFSAERPKGSFSTLEIQRTEQGDSAMYLCASSQGQRSPLHFGNGTRLTVT.

The J gene is TRBJ2-7, the V gene TRBV5-6; 9 positions match TRBD1. V shed 5 bases and J 3 bases; nucleotides not matched to a gene: 9. The CDR3 is made up of 15 amino acids. Germline loops: CDR1 SGHDT, CDR2 YYEEEE. The CDR3 DNA sequence: TGTGCCAGCAGTTTTGGACAGGGGTCACTCTACGAGCAGTACGTC. Residues: CASSFGQGSLYEQYV.

This rearrangement joins TRBV6-2 or TRBV6-3 to TRBJ1-5; 12 nucleotides agree with TRBD1. V shed 6 bases, J shed 7 bases, and the junction held 13 bases outside the gene matches. There are 17 residues in the CDR3. Per the germline V gene, CDR1 is MNHEY and CDR2 is SVGEGT. CDR3: CASRHAPGQGASQPQHF. The CDR3 DNA reads TGTGCCAGCAGGCACGCTCCGGGACAGGGGGCCAGCCAGCCCCAGCATTTT.

The chain links TRBV20-1 to TRBJ2-3; D is perhaps TRBD2 (6 bases). CDR1 DFQATT and CDR2 SNEGSKA come from the germline V gene (reference sequence). Trimming took off 0 bases at V and 2 bases at J, with 12 bases between the two ends. The CDR3 loop spans 15 amino acids. CDR3 nucleotide sequence: TGCAGTGCTAGAGAGGTCGGGAGACTCACAGATACGCAGTATTTT. Its translation: CSAREVGRLTDTQYF.

V gene TRBV2 combines with J gene TRBJ2-3; the D is unclear. Deletions cut 1 base from V and 4 bases from J, with 12 bases between. Per the germline V gene, CDR1 is SNHLY and CDR2 is FYNNEI. The CDR3 sequence is 15 residues long. The CDR3 coding sequence is TGTGCCAGCAGTGAAGGGCAGGTGAAATCAGATACGCAGTATTTT. Amino acids: CASSEGQVKSDTQYF.

The sample holds a few counts of this clonotype. The chain employs TRBV7-9 and TRBJ2-1; D unclear. CDR1 is SEHNR, CDR2 FQNEAQ, per germline (reference sequence). Trimming stripped 0 bases from V and 10 bases from J, with 7 bases between. The CDR3 is made up of 12 amino acids. The CDR3 protein is CASSLAVVEQFF. The CDR3 nucleotides are TGTGCCAGCAGCTTAGCCGTCGTGGAGCAGTTCTTC.

The rearrangement uses TRBV7-9 and TRBJ1-4, with D perhaps matching TRBD1 (5 bases). The V end lost 5 bases, the J end lost 12 bases, and 22 bases lay between the germline ends. The CDR3 extends over 15 amino acids. Germline CDR1 and CDR2: SEHNR and FQNEAQ (reference sequence). CDR3 in amino acids: CASSHRDGLMKELFF. CDR3 sequence (DNA): TGTGCCAGCAGCCACCGGGACGGCCTAATGAAGGAACTGTTTTTT.

V usage is TRBV11-2 and J usage is TRBJ2-1, with D hard to call. Germline V gene sequence: CDR1 SGHAT, CDR2 FQNNGV. This CDR3 spans 13 amino acids. The V and J ends lost 8 bases and 9 bases respectively, with 17 bases between them. CDR3 residues: CASRLQATLEQFF. As DNA, the CDR3 is TGTGCCAGCCGTCTTCAGGCAACCCTTGAGCAGTTCTTC.

This clonotype showed up just a few times. The rearrangement links TRBV7-9 to TRBJ2-3; 9 nucleotides match TRBD2. This CDR3 contains 15 residues. Trimming at V came to 8 bases and at J to 5 bases, leaving 11 bases not matched to a gene. Germline CDR1 is SEHNR and CDR2 is FQNEAQ (reference sequence). The CDR3 DNA sequence: TGTGCCAGCTACGGCGGGGGGGCCGCTGTAGATACGCAGTATTTT. This gives the protein CASYGGGAAVDTQYF.

This chain connects TRBV7-9 to TRBJ2-7, with a weak D call TRBD1 (6 bases). This CDR3 is built from 16 residues. The ends were cut back, 7 bases at V and 3 bases at J, with 22 bases in the middle. Germline CDR1 reads SEHNR; CDR2 reads FQNEAQ (reference sequence). CDR3: CASTSPFWTDFYEQYV. In DNA, the CDR3 is TGTGCCAGCACCTCCCCCTTTTGGACAGATTTCTACGAGCAGTACGTC.

This clonotype was detected a few times. This chain joins TRBV4-1 and TRBJ1-2; TRBD1 might be the D (6 bases). This CDR3 has 15 residues. Looked up from germline, CDR1 is MGHRA and CDR2 is YSYEKL. Trimming left V 0 bases short and J 5 bases short, with 13 bases between. For the CDR3, the DNA is TGCGCCAGCAGCCAAGATGTCAGGGGTGGGTATGGCTACACCTTC. This encodes CASSQDVRGGYGYTF.

The chain combines TRBV7-9 with TRBJ2-2, with D perhaps TRBD1 (6 bases). V was trimmed by 3 bases and J by 0 bases, leaving 11 bases between them. The CDR3 consists of 16 residues. The germline CDR1 and CDR2 sequences are SEHNR and FQNEAQ (reference sequence). CDR3 in DNA: TGTGCCAGCAGCTTTGACAGGTTCGCGAACACCGGGGAGCTGTTTTTT. Protein: CASSFDRFANTGELFF.

This clonotype was observed at least ten times. This chain connects TRBV7-2 to TRBJ1-2; D unresolved. Germline-derived CDR1 and CDR2 are SGHTA and FQGNSA. V was clipped by 5 bases and J by 9 bases, with 22 bases between them. The CDR3 contains 15 residues. CDR3 nucleotides: TGTGCCAGCAGCACAGTCACGGGCGATATGTGGAGCTACACCTTC. Translated, it gives CASSTVTGDMWSYTF.

This clonotype was counted a few times. The chain is built from TRBV6-2 or TRBV6-3 and TRBJ2-3; 8 bases map to TRBD2. The germline V gene has CDR1 MNHEY and CDR2 SVGEGT. With V trimmed by 7 bases and J by 1 base, 13 bases remained unmatched. The CDR3 runs 17 residues. The DNA of the CDR3 is TGTGCCAGCACCAATAACCCCTCGCGGGGGGGCACAGATACGCAGTATTTT. Its translation is CASTNNPSRGGTDTQYF.

The rearrangement joins TRBV13 to TRBJ1-2; D is possibly TRBD1 (5 bases). Trimming shortened V by 3 bases and J by 3 bases, and 17 bases separated the two germline ends. Germline V gene lookup returns CDR1 PRHDT and CDR2 FYEKMQ (reference sequence). The length of the CDR3 is 16 residues. In nucleotides, the CDR3 is TGTGCCAGCAGCTTGGTTGTGGGGGTAACCGACTATGGCTACACCTTC. Translation: CASSLVVGVTDYGYTF.

This chain connects TRBV12-3 or TRBV12-4 to TRBJ2-7, with 10 nucleotides matching TRBD2. The length of the CDR3 is 17 residues. Trimming took 5 bases from V and 4 from J; bases not matched to a gene: 14. CDR3 protein: CASSQNLGAGGPYEQYF. In nucleotides, the CDR3 is TGTGCCAGCAGTCAAAACCTAGGAGCGGGGGGGCCTTACGAGCAGTACTTC.

This sequence joins TRBV6-5 and TRBJ2-3, with 9 bases aligning to TRBD2. The CDR3 is 15 amino acids. Germline trimming cut 2 bases from V and 4 bases from J; bases unmatched to any gene: 4. CDR1 is MNHEY and CDR2 is SVGAGI in the germline V gene. CDR3 loop: CASSYRTSAADTQYF. The CDR3 nucleotides read TGTGCCAGCAGTTACCGGACTAGCGCCGCAGATACGCAGTATTTT.

The rearrangement joins TRBV24-1 to TRBJ2-4; D is ambiguous. The CDR3 sequence is 13 residues long. Trimming pared 0 bases from V and 8 bases from J, leaving 7 bases between. Germline V gene lookup returns CDR1 KGHDR and CDR2 SFDVKD. CDR3: CATSDLYGYIQYF. In DNA, the CDR3 is TGTGCCACCAGTGATTTGTATGGGTACATTCAGTACTTC.

Only a few counts were recorded for this clonotype. The chain has TRBV5-5 and TRBJ1-1; D is perhaps TRBD1 (5 bases). Trimming pared 4 bases from V and 3 bases from J, leaving 13 bases between. This CDR3 comprises 14 residues. CDR1 SGHKS and CDR2 YYEKEE come from the germline V gene (reference sequence). The CDR3 nucleotides are TGTGCCAGCAGCCGGGGGTTTAGGGACACTGAAGCTTTCTTT. Amino acids: CASSRGFRDTEAFF.